This T cell receptor (beta chain) was documented in a study of cytomegalovirus exposure and HLA in healthy donors. Study at large: The approximately 130 validation repertoires and the 666 first-cohort repertoires shared a platform, a later analysis reported. Study results and caveats: Cytomegalovirus-associated status was assigned to around 160 TCR beta chains. It was reportedly the case that the classifier diagnosed cytomegalovirus status with high specificity and sensitivity. According to a subsequent analysis, TCR clusters identified in the first cohort showed a tendency to co-occur across the 120 validation repertoires.

TCRdb's table, derived via immunoSEQ multiplex PCR, lists solely in-frame clones and lacks some. The sample contains over 60,000 clones, around 97% of which appear only once. This clone was detected once. What it binds is unknown. V dropped 6 bases and J dropped 7 bases, with 15 bases sitting between them. This CDR3 contains 14 residues. Germline CDR1 reads MNHEY; CDR2 reads SVGAGI. Sequencing was done on a sample of PBMCs. This TCR was recovered from a young man in good health and CMV-seronegative. The chain employs TRBV6-5 and TRBJ1-4; D is possibly TRBD1 (5 bases). The CDR3 spells CASRNQGGGEKLFF. The CDR3 nucleotides read TGTGCCAGCAGAAACCAGGGCGGTGGTGAAAAACTGTTTTTT.